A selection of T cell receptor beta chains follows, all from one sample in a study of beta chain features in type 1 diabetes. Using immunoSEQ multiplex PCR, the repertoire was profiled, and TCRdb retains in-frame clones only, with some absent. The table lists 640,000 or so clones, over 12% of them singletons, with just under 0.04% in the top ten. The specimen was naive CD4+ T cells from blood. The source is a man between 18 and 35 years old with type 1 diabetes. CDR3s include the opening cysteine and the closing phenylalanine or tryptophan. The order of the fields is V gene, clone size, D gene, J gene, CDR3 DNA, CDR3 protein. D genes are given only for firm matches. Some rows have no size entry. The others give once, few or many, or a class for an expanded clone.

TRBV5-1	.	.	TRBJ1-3	TGCGCCAGCAGCTTGCAGGGAAACACCATATATTTT	CASSLQGNTIYF
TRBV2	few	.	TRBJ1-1	TGTGCCAGCACCGCCAGGGAGAACACTGAAGCTTTCTTT	CASTARENTEAFF
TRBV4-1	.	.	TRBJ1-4	TGCGCCAGCAGCCAGCGGGAGGAAAAACTGTTTTTT	CASSQREEKLFF
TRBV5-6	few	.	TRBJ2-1	TGTGCCAGCAGCTTGTATGTTGAGCAGTTCTTC	CASSLYVEQFF
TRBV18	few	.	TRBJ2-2	TGTGCCAGCTCACCTTCCCCCCCGGCCGCGAACACCGGGGAGCTGTTTTTT	CASSPSPPAANTGELFF
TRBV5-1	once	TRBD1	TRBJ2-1	TGCGCCAGCAGCCGCTCCTCTGGACAGGGGAGGGGTGAGCAGTTCTTC	CASSRSSGQGRGEQFF
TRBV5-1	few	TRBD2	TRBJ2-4	TGCGCCAGCAGACGTGACGACACGGGACTAGGTTTAAACATTCAGTACTTC	CASRRDDTGLGLNIQYF
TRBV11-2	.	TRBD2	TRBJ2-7	TGTGCCAGCAGCTTAGTAAGGACTAGCGGGAGTGGCGAGCAGTACTTC	CASSLVRTSGSGEQYF
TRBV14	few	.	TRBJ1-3	TGTGCCAGCAGCCAGCTGATCCGACTTGCCAGTAATCAATCTGGAAACACCATATATTTT	CASSQLIRLASNQSGNTIYF
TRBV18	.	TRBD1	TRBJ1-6	TGTGCCAGCTCTGTGACAGGGAATAATTCACCCCTCCACTTT	CASSVTGNNSPLHF
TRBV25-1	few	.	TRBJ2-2	TGTGCCAGCAGTAGTGGTAGCTTTCACACCGGGGAGCTGTTTTTT	CASSSGSFHTGELFF
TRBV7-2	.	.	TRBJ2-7	TGTGCCAGCAGCTTAGGGGGTCGATCCTACGAGCAGTACTTC	CASSLGGRSYEQYF
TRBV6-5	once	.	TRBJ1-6	TGTGCCAGCAGTTACCGTGGCAGTGTGGATTCACCCCTCCACTTT	CASSYRGSVDSPLHF
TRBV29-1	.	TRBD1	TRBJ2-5	TGCAGCGTCCTACAGGGGGGAGAAGAGACCCAGTACTTC	CSVLQGGEETQYF
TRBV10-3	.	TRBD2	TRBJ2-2	TGTGCCATCAGTGTGACTAGCGGGGGCACCGGGGAGCTGTTTTTT	CAISVTSGGTGELFF
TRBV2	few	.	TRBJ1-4	TGTGCCAGCAGTTCAGGGATGGCTAATGAAAAACTGTTTTTT	CASSSGMANEKLFF
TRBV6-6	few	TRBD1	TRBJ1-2	TGTGCCAGCAGGAAAGGACAGGGAGAGCTTGGCTACACCTTC	CASRKGQGELGYTF
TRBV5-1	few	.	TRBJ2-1	TGCGCCAGCAGCTTGAATCTAGATGAGCAGTTCTTC	CASSLNLDEQFF
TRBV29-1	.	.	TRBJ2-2	TGCAGCGTTGGCCCCACGCCCGGGAGCCACAACACCGGGGAGCTGTTTTTT	CSVGPTPGSHNTGELFF
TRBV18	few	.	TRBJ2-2	TGTGCCAGCTCACCAATGACTTCGAACACCGGGGAGCTGTTTTTT	CASSPMTSNTGELFF
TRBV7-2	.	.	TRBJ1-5	TGTGCCAGCAGCTTAGGAGGGGGGACTTTGGACCAGCCCCAGCATTTT	CASSLGGGTLDQPQHF
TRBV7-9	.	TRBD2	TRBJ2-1	TGTGCCAGCAGCGCCCCCGGGACTACCTACAATGAGCAGTTCTTC	CASSAPGTTYNEQFF
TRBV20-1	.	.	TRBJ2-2	TGCAGTGCAGGGGCAGCGGGGGAGCTGTTTTTT	CSAGAAGELFF
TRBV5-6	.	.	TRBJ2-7	TGTGCCAGCAGCCGGGCCTACGAGCAGTACTTC	CASSRAYEQYF
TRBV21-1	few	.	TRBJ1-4	TGTGCAGACGCATCGGGACAGGGATACGAAAAACTGTTTTTT	CADASGQGYEKLFF
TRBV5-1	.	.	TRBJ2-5	TGCGCCAGCAGCTGGGTGGGGGCAGAAGAGACCCAGTACTTC	CASSWVGAEETQYF
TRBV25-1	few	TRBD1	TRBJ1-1	TGTGCCAGCCATGGACAGGGTTTTACTGAAGCTTTCTTT	CASHGQGFTEAFF
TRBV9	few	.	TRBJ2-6	TGTGCCAGCAGCGTAAGAGGGACCGGGGCCAACGTCCTGACTTTC	CASSVRGTGANVLTF
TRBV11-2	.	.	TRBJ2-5	TGTGCCAGCAGCTCGCTGGAGACCCAGTACTTC	CASSSLETQYF
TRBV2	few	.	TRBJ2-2	TGTGCCAGCCATAGGGATGCTGTCACCGGGGAGCTGTTTTTT	CASHRDAVTGELFF
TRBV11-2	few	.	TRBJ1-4	TGTGCCAGCAGCTTGGGGGTGACACAGGGAGTATCAGGAAAACTGTTTTTT	CASSLGVTQGVSGKLFF
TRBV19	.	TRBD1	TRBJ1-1	TGTGCCAGTAGCGGTGCAGGGGGCACTGAAGCTTTCTTT	CASSGAGGTEAFF
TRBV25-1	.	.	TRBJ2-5	TGTGCCACCCTTCGGGGGGAGACCCAGTACTTC	CATLRGETQYF
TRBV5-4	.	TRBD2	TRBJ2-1	TGTGCCAGCAGCTTGGCCGGGCTAGCGGGAGTGGATGAGCAGTTCTTC	CASSLAGLAGVDEQFF
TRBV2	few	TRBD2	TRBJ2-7	TGTGCCAGCAGCCTACTAGCGGGGCAAGGGGAGCAGTACTTC	CASSLLAGQGEQYF
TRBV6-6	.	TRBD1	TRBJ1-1	TGTGCCAGCGGACAGGGGGCAGGTTTCTTT	CASGQGAGFF
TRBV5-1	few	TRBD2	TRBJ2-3	TGCGCCAGCAGCTTCGCTCTAGCGGGAGGGCCAGATACGCAGTATTTT	CASSFALAGGPDTQYF
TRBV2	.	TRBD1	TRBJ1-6	TGTGCCAGCAGTGAAACGGGGTCCGGACAGGGGGTATTATCACCCCTCCACTTT	CASSETGSGQGVLSPLHF
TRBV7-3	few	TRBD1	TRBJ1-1	TGTGCCAGCAGCTTTGGACAGGACACTGAAGCTTTCTTT	CASSFGQDTEAFF
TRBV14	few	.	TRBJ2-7	TGTGCCAGCAGCCAAACGCGCTACGAGCAGTACTTC	CASSQTRYEQYF
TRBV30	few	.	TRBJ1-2	TGTGCCTGGGTCGAACTAGGCTTTAACGGCTACACCTTC	CAWVELGFNGYTF